A selection of T cell receptor beta chains follows, all from one sample in a study of early T cells in non-severe SARS-CoV-2 infection. TCRdb analysed the 5' RACE reads with MiXCR anew, one entry per CDR3 protein. This table has roughly 54,000 distinct CDR3 sequences, around an eighth appearing once. The specimen was whole blood. The origin of the receptors is an adult who was a healthcare worker with PCR-confirmed SARS-CoV-2 infection or an uninfected control (not recorded which). The CDR3 runs from the conserved cysteine through the conserved F or W. D genes are given only for firm matches. Clone size appears in some rows only: once, few, many, or a class for an expanded clone.

CDR3 DNA	CDR3 protein	clone size	D gene	V gene	J gene
TGTGCCAGCAGCCAGGGACAGACCTACGAGCAGTACTTC	CASSQGQTYEQYF	many	TRBD1	TRBV3-1	TRBJ2-7
TGTGCCAGCAGTCCCCGCCTAGCGGGATCTACAGATACGCAGTATTTT	CASSPRLAGSTDTQYF	few	TRBD2	TRBV12-3/TRBV12-4	TRBJ2-3
TGTGCCAGTAGTATGTCTTCTGGAGAGAATGAAAAACTGTTTTTT	CASSMSSGENEKLFF	.	.	TRBV19	TRBJ1-4
TGTGCCACCAGTGATTCCGGACAGGGAGGAAACATTCAGTACTTC	CATSDSGQGGNIQYF	.	TRBD1	TRBV24-1	TRBJ2-4
TGTGCCAGCAGCTCAAGCATTGCGCGGGGGGCCGGCGAGCAGTACTTC	CASSSSIARGAGEQYF	many	TRBD2	TRBV7-2	TRBJ2-7
TGCAGCGTGACGGACAGGGGATACGAGCAGTACTTC	CSVTDRGYEQYF	.	TRBD1	TRBV29-1	TRBJ2-7
TGTGCCAGCAGCGTAGATGGTGGAGACGAGCAGTACTTC	CASSVDGGDEQYF	.	.	TRBV9	TRBJ2-7
TGCAGCGTCTCCGGGACTAGCGGGAGAGGGGAGCAGTTCTTC	CSVSGTSGRGEQFF	.	TRBD2	TRBV29-1	TRBJ2-1
TGTGCCAGCAGCCATTCTTTGGGCGGGAGGGCCGGTTACAATGAGCAGTTCTTC	CASSHSLGGRAGYNEQFF	few	TRBD2	TRBV7-9	TRBJ2-1
TGTGCCAGCAGTTACTCCCGGGGAATAGAGACCCAGTACTTC	CASSYSRGIETQYF	.	.	TRBV6-5	TRBJ2-5
TGCAGCGCCCCTAGTCCCCAGGGAGATACGCAGTATTTT	CSAPSPQGDTQYF	many	.	TRBV29-1	TRBJ2-3
TGCAGTGCTAGAGATGAGGCATATGGCTACACCTTC	CSARDEAYGYTF	.	.	TRBV20-1	TRBJ1-2
TGCGCCAGCAGCTTGGACTTAGGGGACGGTCAGTTCTTC	CASSLDLGDGQFF	few	.	TRBV5-1	TRBJ2-1
TGTGCCAGCAGCCGAACTAACTACGAGCAGTACTTC	CASSRTNYEQYF	.	.	TRBV3-1	TRBJ2-7
TGTGCCAGCAGTTTGAGGGACAGGGGGCTCGGAGATACGCAGTATTTT	CASSLRDRGLGDTQYF	.	TRBD1	TRBV6-2/TRBV6-3	TRBJ2-3
TGTGCCAGCAGTGACCACCCGGATTACTCTGGAAACACCATATATTTT	CASSDHPDYSGNTIYF	.	.	TRBV6-4	TRBJ1-3
TGCGCCAGCAGCCAGCAAATTACTGAAAAACTGTTTTTT	CASSQQITEKLFF	.	.	TRBV4-1	TRBJ1-4
TGTGCCAGCGGAAAGTTGGCAGACTTAGCCAAAAACATTCAGTACTTC	CASGKLADLAKNIQYF	.	.	TRBV27	TRBJ2-4
TGCGCCAGCAGCCAGGGGTGGGGAAACACCGGGGAGCTGTTTTTT	CASSQGWGNTGELFF	.	.	TRBV4-1	TRBJ2-2
TGTGCCAGCAGTTACTCGGTCATGGGTGGCTATGGCTACACCTTC	CASSYSVMGGYGYTF	.	.	TRBV6-5	TRBJ1-2
TGTGCCAGCAGTCTACTAATAGCGGGAGCGGACGAGCAGTACTTC	CASSLLIAGADEQYF	.	TRBD2	TRBV28	TRBJ2-7
TGCGCCAGCAGGCCTGGGACAGGGGACCGTTCCTACGAGCAGTACTTC	CASRPGTGDRSYEQYF	.	TRBD1	TRBV4-1	TRBJ2-7
TGTGCCAGCAGCTTAAGTCATCGGGGGGACATTCAGTACTTC	CASSLSHRGDIQYF	.	TRBD2	TRBV7-3	TRBJ2-4
TGTGCCAGCAGCTTAGTCGCTGGGGCCTATGGCTACACCTTC	CASSLVAGAYGYTF	.	.	TRBV7-9	TRBJ1-2
TGTGCCAGCATCTACAGGGGCAATCAGCCCCAGCATTTT	CASIYRGNQPQHF	few	.	TRBV28	TRBJ1-5
TGTGCCAGCAGCTCCTCACTAGCCAATGAGCAGTTCTTC	CASSSSLANEQFF	.	.	TRBV7-9	TRBJ2-1
TGCAGCGTTGCTTCTAATGAGCAGTTCTTC	CSVASNEQFF	.	.	TRBV29-1	TRBJ2-1
TGTGCCAGCAGCTTCGGCGGAGGGGAGTCCTACGAGCAGTACTTC	CASSFGGGESYEQYF	many	.	TRBV7-9	TRBJ2-7
TGCAGTGCTAGTGGGGCGGAGAACCGGCCCCAGCATTTT	CSASGAENRPQHF	.	.	TRBV20-1	TRBJ1-5
TGTGCCAGCAGCTTAGGACAGGGGGCGCACAGTGAGCAGTTCTTC	CASSLGQGAHSEQFF	.	TRBD1	TRBV7-6	TRBJ2-1
TGTGCCAGCAGCCTGCCGGGGCCCTACGAGCAGTACTTC	CASSLPGPYEQYF	few	.	TRBV14	TRBJ2-7
TGCAGCGTTAGAAATTCACTAGCGGGGGACACCGGGGAGCTGTTTTTT	CSVRNSLAGDTGELFF	many	TRBD2	TRBV29-1	TRBJ2-2
TGCGCCAGCAGCCAAAACCGGGGCACCACCTACGAGCAGTACTTC	CASSQNRGTTYEQYF	few	.	TRBV4-1	TRBJ2-7
TGTGCCAGCAGCATGCGGGCTTACAATGAGCAGTTCTTC	CASSMRAYNEQFF	many	.	TRBV21-1	TRBJ2-1
TGTGCCATCAGCGACAGGGGGGCTAACTATGGCTACACCTTC	CAISDRGANYGYTF	many	TRBD1	TRBV10-3	TRBJ1-2
TGTGCCAGCAGTTGGAGTGGGTATGGCTACACCTTC	CASSWSGYGYTF	.	.	TRBV28	TRBJ1-2
TGTGCCAGCTCAAGCACCGTAAACAATGAGCAGTTCTTC	CASSSTVNNEQFF	few	.	TRBV18	TRBJ2-1
TGTGCCACCAGTGATTCAGGGGGCTTTGAGACCCAGTACTTC	CATSDSGGFETQYF	.	TRBD1	TRBV24-1	TRBJ2-5
TGTGCCAGCAGCTTAAGCATGGACACCGGGGAGCTGTTTTTT	CASSLSMDTGELFF	many	.	TRBV11-2	TRBJ2-2
TGTGCCTGGAGTCCGGGACAAGATACGCAGTATTTT	CAWSPGQDTQYF	.	.	TRBV30	TRBJ2-3
TGCAGCGTGGGGGGACAACAAGAGACCCAGTACTTC	CSVGGQQETQYF	few	.	TRBV29-1	TRBJ2-5
TGCAGTGCTAGATTGTCAGGGGTATCACCCCTCCACTTT	CSARLSGVSPLHF	few	.	TRBV20-1	TRBJ1-6
TGTGCCAGCAAGGGATCCAGGGCCGTTAATTCTGCGGAGCTGTTTTTT	CASKGSRAVNSAELFF	.	.	TRBV12-3/TRBV12-4	TRBJ2-2
TGCAGTGCCCCCTTCGGGGGACATAGTATATCTAGCACAGATACGCAGTATTTT	CSAPFGGHSISSTDTQYF	.	.	TRBV20-1	TRBJ2-3
TGTGCCAACAGCCCGGGACTAGCGGGTATTTTTTCCGGGGAGCTGTTTTTT	CANSPGLAGIFSGELFF	.	TRBD2	TRBV11-2	TRBJ2-2
TGTGCCAGCAGCTTACCAGGGGACATTCAGTACTTC	CASSLPGDIQYF	.	.	TRBV7-9	TRBJ2-4
TGTGCCAGCAGCCCCCTAGCGGGGGGGCAGAATGAGCAGTTCTTC	CASSPLAGGQNEQFF	many	TRBD2	TRBV11-2	TRBJ2-1
TGCAGCGGCGGACTAGCGGGAGGGCAAAATGAGCAGTTCTTC	CSGGLAGGQNEQFF	few	TRBD2	TRBV29-1	TRBJ2-1
TGTGCCAGCAGCTTAGGAGCGGGAGGGGACGAGCAGTACTTC	CASSLGAGGDEQYF	.	TRBD2	TRBV7-2	TRBJ2-7
TGTGCCAGCAATCTTCAGGGAAGCACAGATACGCAGTATTTT	CASNLQGSTDTQYF	few	.	TRBV2	TRBJ2-3
TGTGCCAGCAGCTTATTCGGGACAGGGGGCTACGAGCAGTACTTC	CASSLFGTGGYEQYF	.	TRBD1	TRBV5-4	TRBJ2-7
TGTGCCAGCAGCTGGGGGGACTACAATGAGCAGTTCTTC	CASSWGDYNEQFF	.	.	TRBV6-5	TRBJ2-1
TGTGCCAGCAGTATGGGGGCGGTGGGACGGACTGAAGCTTTCTTT	CASSMGAVGRTEAFF	.	.	TRBV2	TRBJ1-1
TGTGCCAGCTACAACGAGGGTTTCTCCTACGAGCAGTACTTC	CASYNEGFSYEQYF	few	.	TRBV7-9	TRBJ2-7
TGTGCCACCAGTGATTCCGGACACTCTAATCAGCCCCAGCATTTT	CATSDSGHSNQPQHF	many	.	TRBV24-1	TRBJ1-5
TGTGCCAGCAGTTCTCCCTACACCAGCTCTGGAAACACCATATATTTT	CASSSPYTSSGNTIYF	few	.	TRBV12-3/TRBV12-4	TRBJ1-3